A selection of T cell receptor beta chains follows, all from one sample in a study of T cell changes during pregnancy in multiple sclerosis. Here immunoSEQ multiplex PCR was the method, and the copy in TCRdb shows in-frame clones only, minus some. The sample lists some 61,000 clones, 75% to 95% occurring once. This sample comprised peripheral blood, obtained in the second trimester of pregnancy. All receptors derive from a female donor with multiple sclerosis, enrolled in a pregnancy study. The CDR3 runs from the conserved cysteine through the conserved F or W. A D gene is named only where the DNA matches it firmly.

>TRBJ1-1|14|TRBV11-2|NA
CASSLEGGGSEAFF
TGTGCCAGCAGCTTAGAAGGTGGCGGCTCTGAAGCTTTCTTT
>TRBJ2-7|12|TRBV5-4|NA
CASITPNYEQYF
TGTGCCAGCATCACTCCTAACTACGAGCAGTACTTC
>TRBJ1-5|12|TRBV27|NA
CASSFLGQPQHF
TGTGCCAGCAGTTTCCTGGGCCAGCCCCAGCATTTT
>TRBJ1-2|17|TRBV4-2|TRBD1
CASSRGPGQGGIYGYTF
TGTGCCAGCAGCCGGGGACCGGGACAGGGGGGTATCTATGGCTACACCTTC
>TRBJ1-2|13|TRBV7-9|NA
CASSLGYGYGYTF
TGTGCCAGCAGCTTAGGATACGGTTATGGCTACACCTTC
>TRBJ2-2|17|TRBV10-3|TRBD2
CAISEGSGMSNTGELFF
TGTGCCATCAGTGAGGGCAGCGGGATGTCTAACACCGGGGAGCTGTTTTTT
>TRBJ2-4|14|TRBV7-3|TRBD2
CASSSSGGAGIQYF
TGTGCCAGCAGCTCCAGCGGGGGGGCGGGCATTCAGTACTTC
>TRBJ2-5|15|TRBV7-2|NA
CASSLVGGEDETQYF
TGTGCCAGCAGCTTAGTAGGGGGGGAGGACGAGACCCAGTACTTC
>TRBJ2-7|14|TRBV7-2|NA
CASRADWSSYEQYF
TGTGCCAGCAGGGCGGACTGGAGCTCCTACGAGCAGTACTTC
>TRBJ2-5|14|TRBV25-1|TRBD2
CASSEGGRQETQYF
TGTGCCAGCAGTGAGGGCGGGAGGCAAGAGACCCAGTACTTC
>TRBJ2-7|15|TRBV9|NA
CASSVGATSSYEQYF
TGTGCCAGCAGCGTAGGGGCAACTAGCTCCTACGAGCAGTACTTC
>TRBJ1-4|15|TRBV11-2|NA
CASSFGGRGDEKLFF
TGTGCCAGCAGCTTTGGGGGCAGGGGTGATGAAAAACTGTTTTTT
>TRBJ2-1|11|TRBV20-1|NA
CSASRLGPTIF
TGCAGTGCTTCCCGACTTGGCCCCACCATCTTC
>TRBJ1-5|13|TRBV5-4|NA
CASSLSGNQPQHF
TGTGCCAGCAGCTTATCCGGCAATCAGCCCCAGCATTTT
>TRBJ1-6|14|TRBV6-5|NA
CASKDGAYNSPLHF
TGTGCCAGCAAGGATGGAGCTTATAATTCACCCCTCCACTTT
>TRBJ2-2|12|TRBV18|NA
CASSRQTGELFF
TGTGCCAGCTCACGGCAGACCGGGGAGCTGTTTTTT
>TRBJ1-4|17|TRBV4-2|TRBD1
CASSQEARTGRNEKLFF
TGTGCCAGCAGCCAAGAGGCCAGGACAGGCCGTAATGAAAAACTGTTTTTT
>TRBJ2-7|15|TRBV7-2|TRBD1
CASSLGDRRFYEQYF
TGTGCCAGCAGCTTAGGGGACAGGAGGTTCTACGAGCAGTACTTC
>TRBJ2-1|13|TRBV29-1|NA
CSVVQISYNEQFF
TGCAGCGTAGTTCAGATCTCCTACAATGAGCAGTTCTTC
>TRBJ1-1|17|TRBV5-3|TRBD1
CARRCDRGPILNTEAFF
TGTGCCAGAAGATGCGACAGGGGCCCTATCTTGAACACTGAAGCTTTCTTT
>TRBJ1-1|17|TRBV5-1|NA
CASSLSRGGLGNTEAFF
TGCGCCAGCAGCTTATCGCGAGGAGGGCTTGGGAACACTGAAGCTTTCTTT
>TRBJ2-7|19|TRBV7-2|TRBD2
CASSLESLAGGSSSYEQYF
TGTGCCAGCAGCTTAGAGTCGCTAGCGGGGGGCTCCTCCTCCTACGAGCAGTACTTC